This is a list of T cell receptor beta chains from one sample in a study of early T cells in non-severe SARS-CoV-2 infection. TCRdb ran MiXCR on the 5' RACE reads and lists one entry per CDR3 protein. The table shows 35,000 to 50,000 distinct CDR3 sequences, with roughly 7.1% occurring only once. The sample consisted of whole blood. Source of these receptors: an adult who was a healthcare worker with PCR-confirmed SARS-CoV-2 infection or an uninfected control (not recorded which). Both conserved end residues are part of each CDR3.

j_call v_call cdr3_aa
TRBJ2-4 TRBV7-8 CASSLWVVGGWNIQYF
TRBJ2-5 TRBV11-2 CASSSFRLAGETQYF
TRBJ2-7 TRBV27 CASSLRQNPYEQYF
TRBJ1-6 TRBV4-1 CASSPPSAGPYNSPLHF
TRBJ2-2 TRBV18 CASSPSGQAGTGELFF
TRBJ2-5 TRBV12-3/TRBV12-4 CASRTFQETQYF
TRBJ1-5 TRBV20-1 CSAGESYSNQPQHF
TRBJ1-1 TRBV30 CAWSSSRDRVNTEAFF
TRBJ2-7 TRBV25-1 CASSGGQEQYF
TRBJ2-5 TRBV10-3 CAIRTSQETQYF
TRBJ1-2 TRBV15 CATSREPTSNYGYTF
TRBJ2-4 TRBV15 CATSRAGTGDIQYF